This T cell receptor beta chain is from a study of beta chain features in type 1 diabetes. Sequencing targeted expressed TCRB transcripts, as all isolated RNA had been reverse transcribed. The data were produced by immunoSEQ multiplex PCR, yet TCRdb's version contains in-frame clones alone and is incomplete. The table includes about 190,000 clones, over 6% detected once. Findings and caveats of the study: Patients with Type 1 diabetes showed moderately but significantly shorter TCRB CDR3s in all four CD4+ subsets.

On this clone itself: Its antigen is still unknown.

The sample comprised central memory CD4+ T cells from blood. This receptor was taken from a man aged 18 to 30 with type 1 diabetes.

The CDR3 DNA sequence: TGTGCCAGCACCCCGGGACAGGGAGAGACCCAGTACTTC. Its protein product is CASTPGQGETQYF. The chain recombines TRBV9 with TRBJ2-5, with 9 bases matching TRBD1. V dropped 6 bases and J dropped 4; count of bases not matched to a gene: 4. In germline, CDR1 is SGDLS, CDR2 YYNGEE. This CDR3 has 13 amino acids.